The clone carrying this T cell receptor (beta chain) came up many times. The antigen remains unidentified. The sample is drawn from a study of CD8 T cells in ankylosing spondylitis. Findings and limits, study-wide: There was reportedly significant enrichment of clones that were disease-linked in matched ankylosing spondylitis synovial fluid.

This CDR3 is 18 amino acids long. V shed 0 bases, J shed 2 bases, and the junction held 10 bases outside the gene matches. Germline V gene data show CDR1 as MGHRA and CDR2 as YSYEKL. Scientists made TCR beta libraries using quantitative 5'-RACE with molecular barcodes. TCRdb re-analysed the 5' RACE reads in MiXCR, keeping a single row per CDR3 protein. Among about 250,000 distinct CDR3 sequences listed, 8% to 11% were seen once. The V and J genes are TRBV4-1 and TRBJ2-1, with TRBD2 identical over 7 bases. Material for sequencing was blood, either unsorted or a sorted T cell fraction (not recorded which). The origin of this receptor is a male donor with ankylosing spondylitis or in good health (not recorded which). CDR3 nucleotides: TGCGCCAGCAGCCAAGAGTTACGCGGGAGTGAACCCTACAATGAGCAGTTCTTC. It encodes CASSQELRGSEPYNEQFF.